These 10 T cell receptor beta chains originate from one sample sequenced in a study of blood T cell repertoires in COVID-19. Measured with immunoSEQ multiplex PCR; TCRdb has only the in-frame clones, and not every one. The sample lists 150,000 to 200,000 clones; roughly 84% were seen once. Input material: peripheral blood. The receptor source for this set is a person in their 70s with COVID-19, enrolled during active disease.

The rearrangement links TRBV5-1 to TRBJ2-1; 10 nucleotides line up with TRBD1. This CDR3 comprises 15 residues. V gave up 5 bases and J gave up 6 bases; unmatched junction bases: 8. CDR1 is SGHRS and CDR2 is YFSETQ in the germline V gene. The CDR3 DNA is TGCGCCAGCAGGGATAGGGGACAGGGGTTCAATGAGCAGTTCTTC. It codes for CASRDRGQGFNEQFF.

The chain couples TRBV5-4 to TRBJ1-1; 9 nucleotides align to TRBD1. The junction had 6 bases not matched to a gene; V was cut back by 4 bases and J by 2 bases. Germline V gene data show CDR1 as SGHNT and CDR2 as YYREEE (reference sequence). This CDR3 is built from 15 residues. The CDR3 loop reads CASSQTGGSNTEAFF. For the CDR3, the DNA is TGTGCCAGCAGCCAGACAGGGGGTAGTAACACTGAAGCTTTCTTT.

The rearrangement uses TRBV19 and TRBJ2-2; possible D gene TRBD1, 5 bases. The germline gives CDR1 LNHDA, CDR2 SQIVND (reference sequence). The length of the CDR3 is 15 residues. Trimming shortened V by 4 bases and J by 5 bases, and 14 bases separated the two germline ends. In nucleotides, the CDR3 is TGTGCCAGTAGTAGGACACCCGATCCTACCGGGGAGCTGTTTTTT. Its protein product is CASSRTPDPTGELFF.

The J gene is TRBJ2-3, the V gene TRBV12-5; 10 bases agree with TRBD2. The CDR3 consists of 17 residues. The V gene end was trimmed by 2 bases and the J gene end by 3 bases; junction bases not matched to a gene: 8. CDR1 LGHNT and CDR2 FRNRAP come from the germline V gene. Here the CDR3 DNA reads TGTGCTAGTGGTTTGAGGCTCCTAGCGGGAGAAACAGATACGCAGTATTTT. Translating it yields CASGLRLLAGETDTQYF.

J is TRBJ2-1 and V is TRBV13; D is possibly TRBD2 (6 bases). CDR3 length: 15 amino acids. The germline V and J ends were trimmed by 6 bases and 4 bases, with 16 bases remaining between them. Germline values: CDR1 PRHDT, CDR2 FYEKMQ (reference sequence). CDR3 bases: TGTGCCAGCAGTACGCGGGAAACCGGATACAATGAGCAGTTCTTC. Its protein product is CASSTRETGYNEQFF.

The gene calls are TRBV27 and TRBJ2-1; 13 bases are shared with TRBD2. There are 16 residues in the CDR3. With 5 bases clipped from V and 7 bases from J, the junction kept 8 bases outside the gene matches. Germline lookup yields CDR1 MNHEY and CDR2 SMNVEV (reference sequence). DNA of the CDR3: TGTGCCAGCAGTCCAACCGGGACTAGCGGGACGAATGAGCAGTTCTTC. Its protein is CASSPTGTSGTNEQFF.

The chain carries TRBV5-1 and TRBJ1-2; D might be TRBD1 (6 bases). Trimming shortened V by 2 bases and J by 6 bases, and 11 bases separated the two germline ends. CDR1 and CDR2 (germline): SGHRS, YFSETQ. The CDR3 is made up of 13 amino acids. This CDR3 is CASSLGPGDGYTF. The CDR3 nucleotides are TGCGCCAGCAGCTTAGGTCCAGGGGATGGCTACACCTTC.

This chain uses TRBV23-1 with TRBJ2-1; 7 positions agree with TRBD2. TRBV23-1 is an ORF; its function is uncertain. The J segment lost 5 bases and the V segment lost 2 bases, leaving 21 bases of the junction unmatched. This CDR3 is built from 20 residues. The CDR3 loop reads CASSQGGGMGPLGSDNEQFF. The DNA of the CDR3 is TGCGCCAGCAGTCAAGGGGGAGGGATGGGTCCCCTTGGTTCAGACAATGAGCAGTTCTTC.

This chain links TRBV28 with TRBJ1-2, with D maybe TRBD1 (5 bases). This CDR3 is 17 amino acids long. CDR1 and CDR2 from the germline V gene are MDHEN and SYDVKM. V lost 1 base and J lost 2, with 17 bases in between. The CDR3 DNA reads TGTGCCAGCAGTTTATTGGGGGGTGGACGGAAGAACTATGGCTACACCTTC. This gives the protein CASSLLGGGRKNYGYTF.

The chain recombines TRBV7-9 with TRBJ2-7, with D maybe TRBD1 (6 bases). Trimming pared 5 bases from V and 4 bases from J, leaving 9 bases between. This CDR3 spans 12 amino acids. The germline V gene encodes CDR1 SEHNR and CDR2 FQNEAQ (reference sequence). The CDR3: CASSTGQYEQYF. The CDR3 DNA sequence: TGTGCCAGCAGCACAGGACAGTACGAGCAGTACTTC.